This T cell receptor (beta chain) was captured by sequencing in a study of T cells in Graves' hyperthyroidism and ophthalmopathy (dated by TCRdb to the late 2010s). With regard to the full study: Peripheral blood was sampled at the time of initial diagnosis, prior to any treatment. The 80 to 100 discovery patients were randomly divided into training and test sets at a 7:3 ratio. According to the paper, TCR Vbeta CDR3 sequencing was carried out on over 130 peripheral blood samples, which came from approximately 43 ophthalmopathy, approximately 78 hyperthyroidism and roughly 17 progressor patients. To identify distinguishing TCR V-J signatures, a discovery cohort of around 100 patients was used, comprising 43 with Graves' ophthalmopathy and about 59 with stable Graves' hyperthyroidism. Once sampling was done, hyperthyroidism patients were given methimazole at a starting dose of 30 mg daily, whereas ophthalmopathy patients were given high-dose intravenous methylprednisolone. Prospective prediction of ophthalmopathy was tested in an independent validation cohort of 18 to 20 hyperthyroidism patients and some 17 patients who later progressed to ophthalmopathy. The study also compared thyroid tissue and blood T-cell repertoires from 6 or 7 Graves' hyperthyroidism patients. Beyond this particular receptor, the publication reports: Sample size was not statistically predetermined, and blinding of investigators to group allocation was not performed. During validation, the model predicted progression to ophthalmopathy a median of approximately 6.5 months ahead of onset, with roughly 65% sensitivity and almost 75% specificity. Most expanded thyroid clonotypes (frequency above 0.001) were also found in blood, which suggests that blood repertoires may mirror thyroid immune responses. A model built on a 13 V-J signature distinguished ophthalmopathy from stable hyperthyroidism, reaching 85% to 90% sensitivity and about 81% specificity in cross-validation and 80%/75% in testing.

This clonotype was seen many times. The antigen it binds to is not known. Qualities for individual bases were not recorded, and no much larger clone is one base off. TCR beta CDR3 regions were amplified from RNA transcripts. The first round of RT-PCR for the TCR CDR3 was performed with the HTBI primer set and the Qiagen OneStep RT-PCR kit. The libraries were constructed in a second round of multiplex PCR and then size-selected and purified. Paired-end sequencing of the libraries was performed with 100 bp reads on an Illumina HiSeq2000. The published analysis was carried out like this. Raw data were processed with SOAPnuke, discarding reads with adapters, uncalled bases, mean Phred below 15, or no exact constant-primer or identifier match. High-quality paired reads were merged with COPE v1.2.5, and unique nucleotide sequences were defined as clonotypes. Clonotypes were aligned to IMGT TRBV, TRBD and TRBJ reference segments using MiTCR v1.1. The analysis included only V-J combinations with a frequency above 0.0001, which together covered 99% to 99.2% of the repertoires. The TCS score was defined as the ratio of F50 (clonal expansion) to E x V (chaos), calculated using BLOSUM62-based TCRdist between CDR3 peptides within each V-J. Welch's t-statistics and random forest reduced just over 500 V-J features to 10 to 15, which were used in a naive Bayes classifier (R e1071). TCRdb itself trimmed the public reads at Q25 with fastp, ran MiXCR and retained productive beta chains. Rows with one shared CDR3 protein collapse into an entry with the most common genes and DNA. The authors' filters were not applied to this entry. This sample holds a few hundred thousand distinct CDR3 sequences; approximately 14% were observed only once. Jointly, the top ten make up roughly a quarter of the sample.

Hyperthyroidism patients were newly diagnosed, with disease duration under 2 months, and aged 18 to 65 years. The study excluded patients with uncontrolled infections, other autoimmune diseases, pregnancy or lactation. Diagnoses relied on clinical symptoms, serum thyroxine and TRAb, thyroid ultrasound and orbital computed tomography. For progressor patients, blood was drawn at the first diagnosis of hyperthyroidism, before any ophthalmopathy symptoms had appeared. PBMCs were isolated from approximately 10 ml of fresh peripheral blood by Ficoll-Paque density gradient centrifugation. Progressor patients were initially diagnosed with Graves' hyperthyroidism and developed ophthalmopathy during follow-up. Trizol reagent was used to extract total RNA, and RNA quality was then checked on an Agilent 2100 Bioanalyzer. The CDR3 goes from the cysteine to the phenylalanine over 13 residues. The kept DNA is CDR3 alone, 39 bases in frame from the first base. CDR1 and CDR2 are read off the germline V gene (reference sequence) as MNHEY and SMNVEV. V is cut by 7 bases and J by 6 bases, and the space between the germline ends is 16 bases.

This TCR came from a woman between 18 and 29 years old with Graves' hyperthyroidism that later progressed to Graves' ophthalmopathy. The chain was built from TRBV27 and TRBJ2-7; the D region possibly corresponds to TRBD1 (5 bases align). The sample taken for sequencing was blood. CDR3 loop: CASIARETREQYF. At the DNA level, the sequence is TGTGCCAGCATCGCCAGGGAAACCCGCGAGCAGTACTTC.